This T cell receptor beta chain appears in the sequencing data of a study of T cells after yellow fever vaccination (dated by TCRdb to between 2019 and 2020). A note on the overall study: The SMART-Seq v4 Ultra Low Input RNA kit was used to prepare libraries from fractions with low cell numbers. Bulk PBMC replicates and cell subsets were isolated from blood drawn at multiple timepoints before and after both primary and secondary immunization. The cohort comprised two healthy male donors, one aged 18 to 30 and one aged 30 to 40 years. To follow T-cell clones before and after primary and booster YFV17D yellow fever vaccination, bulk TCR alpha and beta repertoires were sequenced over time. Overall results and qualifications from the work: A small share of clonotypes was detected in both CD4 and CD8 compartments, with the overlap likely arising from convergent recombination. The secondary T-cell response was weaker than the primary response but faster, peaking on day 5 instead of day 15. Most clones expanded after primary vaccination were re-detected after the booster (almost 98% of CD4 and more than 70% of CD8), suggesting broad memory maintenance. Computational filtering was needed because FACS-sorted repertoires could contain abundant contaminating clonotypes from the bulk population. Because only two donors were included in the study, the extent to which the findings can be generalized is limited.

This sample was sequenced with an Illumina NovaSeq 6000. Synthesis of TCR cDNA relied on 5'RACE template switching, a step that introduced a universal primer site along with unique molecular identifiers. Priming for cDNA synthesis came from both the TCR alpha and TCR beta constant segments. Library amplification involved two PCR steps, and the second step added sample barcodes and sequencing adapters. Sequencing of libraries was performed on Illumina HiSeq 2500 (2x100 bp) or NovaSeq (2x150 bp). Regarding the original processing steps: Demultiplexing of reads and collapsing into UMI consensus sequences were performed with MIGEC, and V(D)J alignment was carried out with MiXCR. Clonotypes responding to the vaccine were identified with edgeR on replicate PBMC samples, with the criteria of FDR below 0.01 and a log2 fold change above 5 up to day 15. Each bulk clonotype was labeled CD4 or CD8 based on which sequenced repertoire, CD4 or CD8, contained the clonotype at higher abundance. The raw public reads went through TCRdb reprocessing: fastp at Q25, MiXCR clone calling, in-frame beta chains kept. Duplicate CDR3 protein sequences are folded into a single record with the most common DNA and genes. TCRdb's processing, not the authors' own work, is the source of the V and J calls. The sample includes 200,000 to 250,000 distinct CDR3 sequences, with roughly 3.3% observed a single time. Jointly, the top ten make up 3.2% of the sample.

A note on this clonotype: No cognate antigen has been identified for it. One base away there is no much larger clone; base qualities are not given.

The sample's treatment or condition label, in plain terms: live attenuated yellow fever vaccine strain. A standard Ficoll-Paque protocol was used to isolate PBMCs from peripheral blood. Dynabeads CD4 and CD8 positive selection kits were used to isolate the CD4 and CD8 T-cell fractions. RNA was extracted with TriZol from bulk PBMCs, CD4 and CD8 fractions, and dextramer-positive and dextramer-negative fractions. This sample comprised CD4+ T cells sorted from PBMCs, obtained 10 days after the yellow fever booster vaccination. This receptor was identified in a man aged 18 to 30 who received the YFV17D yellow fever vaccine.

The sequenced DNA: TGCAGTGCTGGGGGGGGCCACTACGAGCAGTACTTC. The resulting protein is CSAGGGHYEQYF. The chain is made from TRBV20-1 and TRBJ2-7, and TRBD2 may be the D gene, going by 7 matching bases. The germline V gene (reference sequence) supplies CDR1 DFQATT and CDR2 SNEGSKA. The CDR3 numbers 12 residues from cysteine through phenylalanine. The DNA shown is the 36-base CDR3, in frame from base 1. V gives up 5 bases and J gives up 3 bases, and the segment between their germline ends measures 11 bases.